This T cell receptor (beta chain) was identified in a study of naive and memory T cell subsets (TCRdb year 2017). Regarding the study in general: The study applied an open-source, UMI-based TCR alpha and beta sequencing pipeline to sorted naive and memory peripheral blood T cell subsets. Complete agreement was observed between the functional CMV T cell responses and the IgG serology results. RNA was DNase-treated and reverse transcribed with TCR constant-region primers, mostly using SuperScript III.

TCR alpha and beta chain libraries were amplified separately from the second PCR step onward. CMV status of each donor was established by measuring IFNgamma production from CD4+ T cells after fresh PBMCs were stimulated overnight with CMV viral lysate. Miltenyi beads were used first to positively select CD4 T cells, and CD8 T cells were then positively selected from the CD4-negative fraction. Cells were stained for CD3, CD4, CD8, CD45RA, CD27 and a live/dead dye and were sorted on a BD Aria II into four subsets based on CD45RA and CD27. Three healthy volunteers provided blood, and the blood of each volunteer was split into CD4 and CD8 T cells and then into four differentiation subsets. Roughly 120 ml of peripheral blood was taken from each donor, and PBMC were separated by density-gradient centrifugation on Ficoll-Paque PLUS. The sorted cells were lysed in RLT buffer, after which RNA was extracted using a Qiagen RNeasy kit and kept at -80 degrees C.

General study outcomes and caveats: The repertoire findings for the naive and memory subsets could not be validated against a ground truth because none was available. RNA-based TCR counts may be affected by expression changes linked to T cell activation and differentiation. In both CD4 and CD8 cells, the Gini index increased while Shannon and inverse Simpson diversity decreased from naive through CM, EM and EMRA. After error correction, over 95% of naive TCR sequences appeared only once, giving much steeper abundance distributions than memory subsets. TCR abundance followed a power law whose exponent differed between naive and memory subsets but was consistent across the three individuals. Single alpha or beta chain sequences, rather than paired alpha/beta receptors, were used to define clonotypes.

Receptor amplification or capture employed UMI-ligation and nested PCR. An equimolar mix of two oligonucleotides covering both TRBC1 and TRBC2 was used as the beta constant-region primer. A single-stranded oligonucleotide bearing the SP2 primer plus a 12-nucleotide UMI was ligated onto the 3' end of the cDNA by T4 RNA ligase 1. Four rounds of PCR, combining the SP2 primer with nested alpha and beta constant-region primers, were used to amplify the ligated cDNA. The ligation reaction was incubated at 16°C for roughly 19-24 hours. PCR2 was typically run as a SYBR Green qPCR and stopped at a predetermined threshold to prevent over-amplification. Apart from the first purification, every purification step used Agencourt AMPure XP magnetic beads. Library quantification was done by Qubit, followed by a TapeStation check on which the main peak was expected at around 650 bp. Pooled libraries were sequenced on an Illumina MiSeq using v2 2x251 paired-end kits, and typically roughly 1-2.1 million reads were obtained per sample. Libraries were pooled at around 4 nM per sample, and roughly 4.5-7.5% PhiX was added to improve cluster recognition. As for the authors' bioinformatics: FASTQ reads processed by Demultiplexor were assigned V and J genes by Decombinator through tag matching that tolerated a single base-pair mismatch. Collapsinator relied on UMIs to fix sequencing errors as well as frequency errors caused by PCR heterogeneity. CDR3Translator translated TCRs and extracted CDR3s from the conserved cysteine to the FGXG phenylalanine, flagging non-productive sequences. Gini, Shannon entropy and inverse Simpson indices were calculated on repertoires subsampled to equal numbers of UMI-defined TCRs. Within the linear range, a power law was fitted by maximum likelihood to the distributions of clonotype abundance. For one naive CD8 sample, the pipeline and MIGEC produced similar UMI counts, unique TCR numbers and clonal distributions. The repertoires were searched for some 7,300 CMV-associated CDR3 sequences that had been compiled from VDJdb and a published dataset. The public sequencing data were trimmed at Q25 with fastp and processed into clonotypes with MiXCR by TCRdb, which kept only in-frame beta chains. CDR3 protein duplicates are merged, each entry listing the most common genes and DNA. It is TCRdb's table, rather than the study itself, that gives the V and J calls and clone size. Counted in this sample were 75,000 to 85,000 distinct CDR3 sequences; around 13% of them appeared once. Approximately 0.84% of the sample is in the top ten clones.

Its CDR3 holds 14 amino acids, cysteine through phenylalanine. The kept DNA is CDR3 alone, 42 bases in frame from the first base. As encoded in the germline V gene, CDR1 is SGDLS while CDR2 is YYNGEE. V is reduced by 2 bases and J by 2 bases, leaving a spacing of 11 bases between them. Ten or more counts support this clonotype. The antigen it recognizes is unknown. No base quality information exists; no much larger clone differs at one position. Rearrangement joined TRBV9 to TRBJ2-7, with the D gene tentatively TRBD1 or TRBD2, based on 5 matching bases in each. The origin of this receptor is a human donor in good health. Sequenced material: central memory CD4+ T cells from blood. The cell subset or site label here, explained by the study, means: central memory, CD45RA- CD27+. At the DNA level, the sequence is TGTGCCAGCAGCGTCGGGGACGGTACCTACGAGCAGTACTTC. This translates into CASSVGDGTYEQYF.